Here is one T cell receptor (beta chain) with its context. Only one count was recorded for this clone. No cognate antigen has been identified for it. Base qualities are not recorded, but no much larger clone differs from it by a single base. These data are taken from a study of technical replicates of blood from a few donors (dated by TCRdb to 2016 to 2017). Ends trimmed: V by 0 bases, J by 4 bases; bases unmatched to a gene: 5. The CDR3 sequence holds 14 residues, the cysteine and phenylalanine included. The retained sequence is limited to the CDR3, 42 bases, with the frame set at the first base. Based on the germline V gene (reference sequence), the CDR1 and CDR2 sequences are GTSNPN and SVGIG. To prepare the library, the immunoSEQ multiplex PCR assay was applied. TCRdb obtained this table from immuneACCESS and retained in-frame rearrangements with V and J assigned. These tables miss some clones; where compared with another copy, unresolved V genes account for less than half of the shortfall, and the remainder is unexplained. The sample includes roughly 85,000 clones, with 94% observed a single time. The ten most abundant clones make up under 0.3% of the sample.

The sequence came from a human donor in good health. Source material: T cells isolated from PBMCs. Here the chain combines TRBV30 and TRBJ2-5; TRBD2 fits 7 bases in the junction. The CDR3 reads CAWSVTGGTETQYF. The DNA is TGTGCCTGGAGTGTAACGGGGGGTACAGAGACCCAGTACTTC.